Following are 27 T cell receptor beta chains from one sample sequenced in a study of OX40 agonist ivuxolimab in advanced cancers. Libraries were made using the immunoSEQ multiplex PCR assay. TCRdb carries this immuneACCESS record with in-frame sequences only. Its versions omit some clonotypes, under half of them owing to an unresolved V gene in the studies checked, with the rest unexplained. Present in this sample are fewer than 90,000 clones, about 90% of which were seen just once. The leading ten clones occupy roughly 1.6% of the sample. Source: CD4+ or CD8+ T cells sorted from blood, taken in a trial of the OX40 agonist ivuxolimab. The receptors stem from an adult with an advanced solid tumor such as melanoma, head and neck, liver or kidney cancer.

The chain joins TRBV6-6 to TRBJ1-5, with 9 bases fitting TRBD1. After removal of 5 bases from V and 7 bases from J, the junction contained 6 bases not matched to a gene. The CDR3 has 14 residues. Germline CDR1 and CDR2: MNHNY and SVGAGI (reference sequence). The CDR3 protein is CASSGQGTGQPQHF. CDR3 coding DNA: TGTGCCAGCAGTGGACAGGGGACCGGCCAGCCCCAGCATTTT.

The chain recombines TRBV25-1 with TRBJ2-7; 7 nucleotides line up with TRBD1. The CDR3 runs 13 residues. CDR1 and CDR2 from the germline V gene are MGHDK and SYGVNS. J lost 1 base, V lost 6 bases, and 3 bases had no gene match. The CDR3 nucleotides are TGTGCCAGCAGGGAACAGGGGTCCTACGAGCAGTACTTC. This translates into CASREQGSYEQYF.

The chain couples TRBV29-1 to TRBJ2-2, with 8 positions matching TRBD1. The CDR3 consists of 14 residues. The germline V gene encodes CDR1 SQVTM and CDR2 ANQGSEA. V lost 3 bases, J lost 3 bases, and 3 bases stayed unmatched. DNA for the CDR3: TGCAGCGTTGACAGGGGGCGAGACACCGGGGAGCTGTTTTTT. Amino acids: CSVDRGRDTGELFF.

The gene calls are TRBV5-4 and TRBJ2-5, with 12 bases lining up with TRBD2. The ends lost 10 bases at V and 6 bases at J; junction bases unmatched: 10. Germline V gene lookup returns CDR1 SGHNT and CDR2 YYREEE (reference sequence). This CDR3 spans 14 amino acids. The CDR3 is CASSTSGSTQTQYF. The DNA for the CDR3 is TGTGCCTCATCGACTAGCGGGAGTACACAGACCCAGTACTTC.

This sequence joins TRBV28 and TRBJ2-7, with a tentative D call TRBD2 (6 bases). From germline, CDR1 is MDHEN and CDR2 SYDVKM. The CDR3 contains 16 residues. With 5 bases removed from V and 0 bases from J, the gap between germline ends came to 17 bases. The CDR3 region is CASSPRESWGSYEQYF. Written as DNA, the CDR3 is TGTGCCAGCAGTCCCCGGGAGTCCTGGGGCTCCTACGAGCAGTACTTC.

This clone is a singleton in its sample. The chain couples TRBV2 to TRBJ1-1; a possible D gene is TRBD1 (5 bases). V was cut by 6 bases and J by 7 bases, with 21 bases left in between. Germline V gives CDR1 SNHLY, CDR2 FYNNEI. The CDR3 consists of 15 residues. CDR3 sequence reads: CASSGAIALSGEAFF. CDR3 nucleotides: TGTGCCAGCAGCGGGGCCATAGCCCTGTCGGGTGAAGCTTTCTTT.

The DNA of the CDR3 is TGTGCCACCAGCAGGGGGAGGGACAGGGGGAAAGGCACTGAAGCTTTCTTT. Protein sequence: CATSRGRDRGKGTEAFF. The chain employs TRBV15 and TRBJ1-1, with 11 bases that match TRBD1. Germline CDR1 is LNHNV and CDR2 is YYDKDF (reference sequence). The CDR3 runs to 17 residues. The junction had 10 bases not matched to a gene; V was cut back by 3 bases and J by 4 bases.

The chain uses TRBV18 and TRBJ2-2, with 7 bases identical to TRBD1. V dropped 0 bases and J dropped 7; count of bases not matched to a gene: 5. This CDR3 spans 15 amino acids. From germline, CDR1 is KGHSH and CDR2 LQKENI. CDR3 in DNA: TGTGCCAGCTCACCACCCGGGACAGTAGGCGGGGAGCTGTTTTTT. Encoded protein: CASSPPGTVGGELFF.

This clone was seen only a few times. The rearrangement uses TRBV28 and TRBJ1-3, with D maybe TRBD1 (6 bases). This CDR3 is built from 13 residues. Germline assignment: CDR1 MDHEN and CDR2 SYDVKM. Trimming cost V 10 bases and J 1 base, with 11 bases left between them. CDR3: CATLDRSGNTIYF. The CDR3, as DNA: TGTGCCACCCTGGACAGATCTGGAAACACCATATATTTT.

The V and J genes are TRBV19 and TRBJ2-3; 13 bases match TRBD2. This CDR3 is 14 amino acids long. The V gene's germline CDR1 is LNHDA and CDR2 SQIVND (reference sequence). V gave up 6 bases and J gave up 6 bases; unmatched junction bases: 3. Written as DNA, the CDR3 is TGTGCCAGTAGCCAGGGACTAGCGGGGGATACGCAGTATTTT. As protein: CASSQGLAGDTQYF.

This CDR3 reads CASRATGGEQYF. CDR3 sequence (DNA): TGTGCCAGCAGGGCCACAGGGGGCGAGCAGTACTTC. The chain is built from TRBV28 and TRBJ2-7; 8 bases line up with TRBD1. The CDR3 totals 12 residues. The germline gives CDR1 MDHEN, CDR2 SYDVKM. J gave up 6 bases and V 6 bases, and 4 bases lay outside the gene matches.

V is TRBV9 and J is TRBJ2-7, with a weak D call TRBD2 (6 bases). CDR1 SGDLS and CDR2 YYNGEE come from the germline V gene. CDR3 size: 14 residues. The V end was cut by 3 bases, the J end by 3 bases, with 13 bases between. The CDR3 here is CASSESGEVYEQYF. The DNA for the CDR3 is TGTGCCAGCAGCGAGTCGGGGGAAGTCTACGAGCAGTACTTC.

The chain employs TRBV12-1 and TRBJ2-1. TRBV12-1 is flagged as a pseudogene. The CDR3 covers 15 residues. The CDR3: CASTVRWDGPNEQFF. The CDR3 DNA reads TGTGCCAGCACCGTTAGGTGGGATGGGCCTAATGAGCAGTTCTTC.

The gene calls are TRBV6-5 and TRBJ1-1; D is ambiguous. This CDR3 contains 14 residues. Trimming took off 2 bases at V and 1 base at J, with 8 bases between the two ends. Germline V gene sequence: CDR1 MNHEY, CDR2 SVGAGI. CDR3 DNA: TGTGCCAGCAGTTACACCGACGGGAACACTGAAGCTTTCTTT. It yields the protein CASSYTDGNTEAFF.

With respect to this clone: Other nucleotide sequences in the sample specify the same CDR3. This chain connects TRBV30 to TRBJ1-2; a possible D gene is TRBD1 (6 bases). Germline values: CDR1 GTSNPN, CDR2 SVGIG (reference sequence). The CDR3 has 14 residues. Deletions cut 7 bases from V and 4 bases from J, with 19 bases between. CDR3 region: CASSWGAIPYGYTF. CDR3 in DNA: TGTGCCTCCTCTTGGGGGGCAATACCCTATGGCTACACCTTC.

The chain has TRBV2 and TRBJ2-7; D is ambiguous. CDR3 length equals 11 residues. The V gene lost 6 bases and the J gene lost 2 bases, with 5 bases spanning the gap. Germline CDR1 SNHLY, CDR2 FYNNEI. CDR3 sequence reads: CASRAAYEQYF. The CDR3 DNA sequence: TGTGCCAGCAGGGCGGCCTACGAGCAGTACTTC.

The J gene is TRBJ2-2, the V gene TRBV7-3, with a tentative D call TRBD2 (6 bases). With 4 bases removed from V and 4 bases from J, the gap between germline ends came to 10 bases. Germline V CDR1 and CDR2: SGHTA, FQGTGA. The CDR3 has 14 amino acids. The CDR3 nucleotides read TGTGCCAGCAGCTCGGGGACTGCCACCGGGGAGCTGTTTTTT. Its protein product is CASSSGTATGELFF.

CDR3 nucleotides: TGTGCCACCCACAGGGTCAATCCTAACTATGGCTACACCTTC. This gives the protein CATHRVNPNYGYTF. The chain uses TRBV28 and TRBJ1-2; TRBD1 might be the D (6 bases). Germline-derived CDR1 and CDR2 are MDHEN and SYDVKM. The germline V and J ends were trimmed by 10 bases and 0 bases, with 15 bases remaining between them. The CDR3 extends over 14 amino acids.

V is TRBV29-1 and J is TRBJ2-7; D gene ambiguous. Trimming took 2 bases from V and 5 from J, leaving 13 bases between them. This CDR3 contains 13 residues. The germline V gene encodes CDR1 SQVTM and CDR2 ANQGSEA. CDR3 in amino acids: CSVEFWDSDEQYF. CDR3 coding DNA: TGCAGCGTTGAATTTTGGGATTCGGACGAGCAGTACTTC.

The J gene is TRBJ2-5, the V gene TRBV4-3, with D possibly TRBD2 on 6 matching bases. Trimming removed 3 bases at V and 5 bases at J, with 16 bases between. There are 15 residues in the CDR3. Germline assignment: CDR1 LGHNA and CDR2 YSLEER. The CDR3 protein is CASSHKGGISETQYF. DNA of the CDR3: TGCGCCAGCAGCCACAAGGGCGGGATTTCGGAGACCCAGTACTTC.

The chain carries TRBV6-6 and TRBJ2-1, with TRBD2 matching 12 bases. V lost 6 bases, J lost 8 bases, and 8 bases stayed unmatched. The CDR3 sequence is 15 residues long. CDR1 is MNHNY, CDR2 SVGAGI, per germline (reference sequence). In nucleotides, the CDR3 is TGTGCCAGCAGACATCTAGCGGGAGGGCCCCATGAGCAGTTCTTC. It encodes CASRHLAGGPHEQFF.

CDR3 residues: CASSQDQRQETQYF. The CDR3, as DNA: TGCGCCAGCAGCCAAGATCAAAGGCAAGAGACCCAGTACTTC. The chain is built from TRBV4-1 and TRBJ2-5; D not certain. This CDR3 has 14 residues. V lost 0 bases and J 2 bases, leaving 7 bases between the germline ends. Germline V gene data show CDR1 as MGHRA and CDR2 as YSYEKL.

This clone was counted once. The gene calls are TRBV7-2 and TRBJ2-7; 7 bases line up with TRBD2. Germline V CDR1 and CDR2: SGHTA, FQGNSA. The J segment lost 3 bases and the V segment lost 11 bases, leaving 7 bases of the junction unmatched. The CDR3 is 12 amino acids. The CDR3 DNA follows: TGTGCCTCCAAAGCTAGCGGCTACGAGCAGTACTTC. It translates to CASKASGYEQYF.

This chain connects TRBV9 to TRBJ2-5; D remains unclear. The germline gives CDR1 SGDLS, CDR2 YYNGEE. The CDR3 length is 14 residues. V lost 3 bases and J 0 bases, leaving 9 bases between the germline ends. The CDR3 reads CASSAGAYQETQYF. Written as DNA, the CDR3 is TGTGCCAGCAGCGCGGGCGCGTACCAAGAGACCCAGTACTTC.

This clone showed up just a few times. This rearrangement joins TRBV29-1 to TRBJ2-1, with D maybe TRBD2 (5 bases). The germline V gene has CDR1 SQVTM and CDR2 ANQGSEA. V lost 4 bases and J lost 1, with 17 bases in between. This CDR3 is built from 16 residues. CDR3 in DNA: TGCAGCGTTGGCGGGTCGTCTAGCCTTTCCTACAATGAGCAGTTCTTC. Translated, it gives CSVGGSSSLSYNEQFF.

The chain employs TRBV5-1 and TRBJ2-1; 9 bases line up with TRBD1. This CDR3 has 15 amino acids. V dropped 4 bases and J dropped 2; count of bases not matched to a gene: 4. Looked up from germline, CDR1 is SGHRS and CDR2 is YFSETQ. CDR3 nucleotides: TGCGCCAGCAGCCCGGACAGGGGTCCCTACAATGAGCAGTTCTTC. It codes for CASSPDRGPYNEQFF.

The rearrangement joins TRBV30 to TRBJ2-7; D is undetermined. The CDR3 is made up of 13 amino acids. V lost 0 bases and J 2 bases, leaving 8 bases between the germline ends. CDR1 GTSNPN and CDR2 SVGIG come from the germline V gene (reference sequence). CDR3 sequence: CAWSVRQTYEQYF. CDR3 bases: TGTGCCTGGAGTGTGAGACAAACCTACGAGCAGTACTTC.